Presented here are 14 T cell receptor beta chains from one specimen sequenced in a study of cytotoxic CD8 clonotypes in ibrutinib-treated CLL. Only in-frame clones appear in the TCRdb table, and some are missing; sequencing was by immunoSEQ multiplex PCR. Counted here are approximately 74,000 clones, approximately 80% occurring once; the ten biggest clones make up about 8%. Source: PBMCs, taken at disease progression, from a patient treated with ibrutinib. The source of these receptors is a human donor with chronic lymphocytic leukemia.

In DNA, the CDR3 is TGTGCCAGCAGCTGGCGGACAGGCCTGCGCGAGCAGTACTTC. This translates into CASSWRTGLREQYF. The chain recombines TRBV5-8 with TRBJ2-7, with 7 bases that match TRBD1. V trimming: 3 bases; J trimming: 6 bases; junction bases outside the gene matches: 9. The V gene's germline CDR1 is SGHTS and CDR2 YDEGEE. The CDR3 covers 14 residues. The full variable domain, rest sourced from reference TRBV5-8 and TRBJ2-7, is EAGVTQSPTHLIKTRGQQATLRCSPISGHTSVYWYQQALGLGLQFLLWYDEGEERNRGNFPPRFSGRQFPNYSSELNVNALELEDSALYLCASSWRTGLREQYFGPGTRLTVT.

The chain has TRBV9 and TRBJ2-5; the match to TRBD1 covers 7 bases. CDR3 length equals 14 residues. Germline V gene lookup returns CDR1 SGDLS and CDR2 YYNGEE. Germline trimming cut 5 bases from V and 2 bases from J; bases unmatched to any gene: 6. CDR3 nucleotide sequence: TGTGCCAGCAGGAGGGGACAGAAACAAGAGACCCAGTACTTC. It codes for CASRRGQKQETQYF.

This clone was counted only a few times. The chain combines TRBV6-1 with TRBJ2-7, with D unresolved. Germline CDR1 is MNHNS and CDR2 is SASEGT. CDR3 length equals 14 residues. V lost 3 bases and J 0 bases, leaving 9 bases between the germline ends. The CDR3 spells CASSDRAASYEQYF. The DNA of the CDR3 is TGTGCCAGCAGTGATCGTGCTGCCTCCTACGAGCAGTACTTC.

The chain employs TRBV7-3 and TRBJ2-3; D possibly corresponds to TRBD1 (5 bases). V lost 0 bases, J lost 4 bases, and 5 bases lay in between. Germline CDR1 reads SGHTA; CDR2 reads FQGTGA. The CDR3 is made up of 13 amino acids. Here the CDR3 DNA reads TGTGCCAGCAGCTTAACCAGGGCAGATACGCAGTATTTT. Residues: CASSLTRADTQYF.

The table lists this clone with a few counts. The J gene is TRBJ1-5, the V gene TRBV2, with D hard to call. The V gene's germline CDR1 is SNHLY and CDR2 FYNNEI. Trimming removed 5 bases at V and 6 bases at J, with 8 bases between. This CDR3 has 12 amino acids. The CDR3 DNA reads as TGTGCCAGCAGTTACTTAGGTCAGCCCCAGCATTTT. It yields the protein CASSYLGQPQHF. Complete variable domain (other parts from reference TRBV2 and TRBJ1-5): EPEVTQTPSHQVTQMGQEVILRCVPISNHLYFYWYRQILGQKVEFLVSFYNNEISEKSEIFDDQFSVERPDGSNFTLKIRSTKLEDSAMYFCASSYLGQPQHFGDGTRLSIL.

Here the CDR3 reads CASSQGRGSTEAFF. CDR3 in DNA: TGTGCCAGCAGCCAGGGGAGGGGAAGCACTGAAGCTTTCTTT. The chain couples TRBV14 to TRBJ1-1; D perhaps matches TRBD1 (5 bases). Trimming removed 3 bases at V and 4 bases at J, with 12 bases between. The CDR3 consists of 14 residues. From germline, CDR1 is SGHDN and CDR2 FVKESK. The whole variable domain, filled in from reference TRBV14 and TRBJ1-1, reads EAGVTQFPSHSVIEKGQTVTLRCDPISGHDNLYWYRRVMGKEIKFLLHFVKESKQDESGMPNNRFLAERTGGTYSTLKVQPAELEDSGVYFCASSQGRGSTEAFFGQGTRLTVV.

Remarks on this clone: Within the sample, other DNA sequences also encode this same CDR3. V is TRBV27 and J is TRBJ1-2; D remains ambiguous. The germline CDR1 and CDR2 sequences are MNHEY and SMNVEV (reference sequence). The CDR3 runs 13 residues. V shed 0 bases and J shed 2 bases, with 4 bases lying between them. CDR3 coding DNA: TGTGCCAGCAGTTTATCAGGGAACTATGGCTACACCTTC. It yields the protein CASSLSGNYGYTF.

This clone was detected only a few times. The gene calls are TRBV19 and TRBJ2-7, with 8 bases aligning to TRBD1. Germline V gene data show CDR1 as LNHDA and CDR2 as SQIVND (reference sequence). Unmatched junction bases numbered 4, after V lost 4 bases and J lost 2 bases. The CDR3 covers 14 residues. CDR3 region: CASSTGTGAYEQYF. DNA of the CDR3: TGTGCCAGTAGTACCGGGACAGGAGCCTACGAGCAGTACTTC.

In nucleotides, the CDR3 is TGTGCCAGCAGCCTTCAGCAGTTTAGCGTCGGTGAAAAACTGTTTTTT. Protein sequence: CASSLQQFSVGEKLFF. The chain couples TRBV7-2 to TRBJ1-4; D not certain. V dropped 5 bases and J dropped 7 bases, with 20 bases sitting between them. Germline loops: CDR1 SGHTA, CDR2 FQGNSA. CDR3 length: 16 amino acids.

V is TRBV15 and J is TRBJ2-7, with TRBD1 identical over 7 bases. The CDR3 is 14 amino acids. V lost 0 bases, J lost 4 bases, and 3 bases stayed unmatched. Germline-derived CDR1 and CDR2 are LNHNV and YYDKDF (reference sequence). The CDR3 reads CATSRDMGQYEQYF. The DNA for the CDR3 is TGTGCCACCAGCAGAGATATGGGACAGTACGAGCAGTACTTC.

V usage is TRBV28 and J usage is TRBJ1-1; the D gene is possibly TRBD1 (6 bases). Between the trimmed V and J ends, which lost 6 bases and 0 bases, there was a span of 14 bases. CDR3 size: 15 residues. Per the germline V gene, CDR1 is MDHEN and CDR2 is SYDVKM. The CDR3 bases are TGTGCCAGCAGAACCGCCGGGACAATGAACACTGAAGCTTTCTTT. It is translated as CASRTAGTMNTEAFF.

DNA of the CDR3: TGTGCCAGCAGGGAGGACAGGGTGTCCCAGCCCCAGCATTTT. Residues: CASREDRVSQPQHF. The rearrangement links TRBV6-6 to TRBJ1-5, with 8 bases identical to TRBD1. Germline CDR1 MNHNY, CDR2 SVGAGI (reference sequence). After removal of 6 bases from V and 7 bases from J, the junction contained 8 bases not matched to a gene. CDR3 length: 14 amino acids.

The rearrangement links TRBV7-3 to TRBJ2-5; 8 bases match TRBD2. The CDR3 is 14 residues long. Germline loops: CDR1 SGHTA, CDR2 FQGTGA. Unmatched junction bases numbered 6, after V lost 5 bases and J lost 4 bases. Written as DNA, the CDR3 is TGTGCCAGCAGCAAAGGGCTAGCGGGAGAGACCCAGTACTTC. The encoded protein is CASSKGLAGETQYF. Together with reference TRBV7-3 and TRBJ2-5, the CDR3 gives the full variable domain: GAGVSQTPSNKVTEKGKYVELRCDPISGHTALYWYRQSLGQGPEFLIYFQGTGAADDSGLPNDRFFAVRPEGSVSTLKIQRTERGDSAVYLCASSKGLAGETQYFGPGTRLLVL.

The rearrangement uses TRBV4-1 and TRBJ2-1; D call uncertain. The germline V gene has CDR1 MGHRA and CDR2 YSYEKL. The CDR3 length is 11 residues. The germline V and J ends were trimmed by 1 base and 7 bases, with 2 bases remaining between them. CDR3 sequence reads: CASSQGNEQFF. CDR3 bases: TGCGCCAGCAGCCAAGGAAATGAGCAGTTCTTC.